The table lists the clone carrying this T cell receptor (beta chain) with many counts. What it recognizes is unknown. A single record per CDR3 protein comes from TCRdb applying MiXCR to the 5' RACE reads. This table holds tens of thousands of distinct CDR3 sequences, roughly a tenth found once. This specimen belongs to a study of neurological immune-mediated disorders. Findings of the study overall: Patients with HTLV-1-associated myelopathy had the highest level of TCR clonal expansion, whereas patients with multiple sclerosis had the lowest level, falling beneath the level found in healthy controls.

The time point was: longitudinal time-point 1 (baseline). The CDR3 contains 13 residues. V gave up 6 bases and J gave up 6 bases, with 17 bases separating them. CDR1 is DFQATT, CDR2 SNEGSKA, per germline (reference sequence). This TCR derives from a young man in good health. This rearrangement joins TRBV20-1 to TRBJ1-1; no reliable D call. Sequenced: PBMCs. The CDR3 region has the DNA TGCAGTGCAAGCCCGTCCTGGCCATCTGAAGCTTTCTTT. Its protein product is CSASPSWPSEAFF.